This T cell receptor (beta chain) was retrieved from a study of long-term antiretroviral therapy in people with HIV (dated by TCRdb to the early 2020s). For the study in its entirety: The earliest samples were collected about a decade before the 2015 WHO recommendation for immediate ART, when ART was typically delayed until CD4 counts fell. A total of around 190 cryopreserved PBMC samples came from 30 adults with confirmed HIV infection and were collected serially over a mean of roughly six years (range 1-12). Of the 30 participants with HIV, fewer than twelve were female. No cross-contamination during QIAcube processing was shown when test extractions of a monoclonal T-cell line were performed alongside about 30 polyclonal samples. A retrospective serial study tested whether changes in peripheral blood TRB repertoire composition and diversity were associated with ART initiation and durable HIV suppression. The full study reports these points: CDR3 length ranges in HIV repertoires were narrower than in controls, and network structure suggested an antigen-experienced repertoire with only a slight naive shift after ART. Because pre-ART samples had limited cell numbers, unsorted PBMC were profiled rather than sorted CD4+ and CD8+ T cells. The repertoire was dominated across all time points by expanded TRB clones identified before ART initiation, although this dominance was seen to fluctuate and to decrease in many PLHIV after ART. The samples span the years 2004 to 2017, and the ART regimens used at that time may not be as effective as current regimens. Starting ART was linked to a significant rise in TRB diversity, yet even with long-term ART the diversity remained significantly lower than in transplant donor controls. Since PBMC availability was limited, sequencing covered only the TCR beta chain, with no alpha chain pairing. Inferences about post-ART repertoire changes were limited because no data were available on ART adherence, viral resistance or therapy changes.

Only a few counts were recorded for this clone. Its target antigen remains unknown. Base-call qualities are not available, and no considerably larger clone is one nucleotide away. Participants were included only if at least one PBMC sample before ART initiation and at least two post-ART samples were available. Every participant with HIV received treatment in the United States of America. Before DNA extraction, cryopreserved samples containing about 1-11 million PBMC were thawed and washed. At the time of the earliest PBMC sample for each participant with HIV, ages ranged from about 20 to 54 years. PBMC samples from each participant spanned 1-4 timepoints before ART initiation and 2-8 timepoints after ART initiation, with a median of 7 samples. For every participant, serial HIV viral load, CD4+ T-cell count, ART history and demographic data were obtained. A Qiagen kit on a QIAcube was used to extract genomic DNA from unsorted PBMC, with samples processed in batches of 12.

Its CDR3 holds 15 amino acids, cysteine through phenylalanine. Just the 45-base CDR3 DNA is kept, in frame starting at base 1. From the germline V gene (reference sequence), CDR1 is GTSNPN and CDR2 is SVGIG. The trim is 5 bases for V and 2 bases for J, with a gap of 19 bases between the germline ends. The immunoSEQ hsTCRB v3.0 assay was used at survey level resolution to sequence the TRB variable region. TRB sequencing targeted a depth of about 40,000-50,000 T-cell genomes per sample. TRB libraries were pooled and sequenced on an Illumina MiSeq using a v3 150-cycle kit. Processing in the source paper ran as follows. Analysis of repertoires was carried out in R inside a reproducible Nextflow workflow spanning QC, data transformation and analysis. LymphoSeq2, an R package for exploring AIRR-Seq data, was used to implement custom analyses. After excluding a handful of samples that yielded fewer than 5000 total TRB sequences, under 200 HIV repertoires remained for analysis. Among the roughly 180 retained HIV repertoires, 55 to 60 were collected before ART initiation and roughly 130 after ART initiation. Each repertoire was downsampled to 5000 TRB nucleotide sequences, and summary statistics were averaged across 100 downsampling iterations. The analysis kept only TRB sequences whose CDR3 regions were at least seven amino acids long. Diversity was assessed using a clonality score derived from Shannon entropy and using the Gini coefficient. In the repertoire networks, any two of the top 5000 CDR3 amino acid sequences were connected whenever the two sequences differed by an edit distance of one. For TRB CDR3 amino acid sequences, GLIPH2 was used to predict antigen specificity groups and MHC restriction. Known CMV, EBV, HIV or tissue antigen associations were flagged by matching CDR3 amino acid sequences against VDJdb and McPAS-TCR. Pre-ART, post-ART and control groups were compared with Wilcoxon signed-rank tests and Holm-Bonferroni correction. Held by TCRdb, this immuneACCESS table contains in-frame sequences only and omits some clones. Under half of the omission traces to an unresolved V gene where checked; the cause of the rest is unknown. The DNA was the basis for D and trimming; V, J and clone size are from that table. Here the sample has under 20,000 clones; about 84% occur a single time. The ten largest make up about 14% of the sample.

The input for sequencing was unsorted PBMCs, taken 1.2 years before starting antiretroviral therapy. The receptor was isolated from a man aged 30 to 45 with HIV. The receptor chain draws on TRBV30 and TRBJ2-7; the D gene remains uncertain. The CDR3 has the sequence CAWSSRSQPTYEQYF. In nucleotides, the sequence is TGTGCCTGGTCTTCCAGGAGCCAACCAACCTACGAGCAGTACTTC. Joined to the reference TRBV30 and TRBJ2-7 proteins, this CDR3 gives the full variable domain: SQTIHQWPATLVQPVGSPLSLECTVEGTSNPNLYWYRQAAGRGLQLLFYSVGIGQISSEVPQNLSASRPQDRQFILSSKKLLLSDSGFYLCAWSSRSQPTYEQYFGPGTRLTVT.